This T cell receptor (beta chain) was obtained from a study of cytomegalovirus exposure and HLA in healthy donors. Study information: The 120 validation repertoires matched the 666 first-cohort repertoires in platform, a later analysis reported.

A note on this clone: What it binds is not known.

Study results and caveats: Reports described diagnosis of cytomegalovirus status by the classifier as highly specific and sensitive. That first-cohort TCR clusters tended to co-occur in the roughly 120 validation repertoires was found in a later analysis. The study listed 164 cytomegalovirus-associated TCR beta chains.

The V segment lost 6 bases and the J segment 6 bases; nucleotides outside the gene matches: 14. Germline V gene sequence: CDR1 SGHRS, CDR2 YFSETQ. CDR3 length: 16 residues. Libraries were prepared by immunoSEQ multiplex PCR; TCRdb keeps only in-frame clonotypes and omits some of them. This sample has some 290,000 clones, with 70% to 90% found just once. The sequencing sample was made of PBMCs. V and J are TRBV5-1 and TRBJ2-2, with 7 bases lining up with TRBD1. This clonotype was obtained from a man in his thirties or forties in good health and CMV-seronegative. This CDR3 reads CASNKTGETLPGELFF. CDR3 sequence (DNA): TGCGCCAGCAACAAAACAGGGGAGACGTTACCCGGGGAGCTGTTTTTT.